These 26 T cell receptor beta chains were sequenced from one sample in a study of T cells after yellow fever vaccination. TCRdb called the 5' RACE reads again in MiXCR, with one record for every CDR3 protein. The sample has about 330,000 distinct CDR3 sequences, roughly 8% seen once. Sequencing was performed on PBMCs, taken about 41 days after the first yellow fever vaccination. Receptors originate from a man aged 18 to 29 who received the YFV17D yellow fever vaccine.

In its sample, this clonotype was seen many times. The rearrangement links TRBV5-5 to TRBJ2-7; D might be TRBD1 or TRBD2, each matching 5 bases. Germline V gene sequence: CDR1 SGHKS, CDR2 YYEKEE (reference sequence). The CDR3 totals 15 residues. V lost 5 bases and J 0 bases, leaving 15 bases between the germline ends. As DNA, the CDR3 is TGTGCCAGCAGGTTCCGGGACGGCATCTCCTACGAGCAGTACTTC. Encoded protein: CASRFRDGISYEQYF.

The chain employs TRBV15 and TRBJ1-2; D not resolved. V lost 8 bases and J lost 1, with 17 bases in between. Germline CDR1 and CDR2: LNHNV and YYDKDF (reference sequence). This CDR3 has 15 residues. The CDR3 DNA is TGTGCCACCGAAAACCACTATGACCTTAACTATGGCTACACCTTC. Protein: CATENHYDLNYGYTF.

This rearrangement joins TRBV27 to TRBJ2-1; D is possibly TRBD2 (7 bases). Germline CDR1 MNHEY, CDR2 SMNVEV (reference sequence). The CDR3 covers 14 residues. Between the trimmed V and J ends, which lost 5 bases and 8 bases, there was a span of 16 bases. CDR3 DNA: TGTGCCAGCAGTGGGGAGGGGGTTATCTATGAGCAGTTCTTC. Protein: CASSGEGVIYEQFF.

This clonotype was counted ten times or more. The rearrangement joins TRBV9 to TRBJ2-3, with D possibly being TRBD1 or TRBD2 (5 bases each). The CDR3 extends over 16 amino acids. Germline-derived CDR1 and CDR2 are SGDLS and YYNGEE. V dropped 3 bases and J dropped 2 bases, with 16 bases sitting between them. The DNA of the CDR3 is TGTGCCAGCAGCGCTCCAGAGGGGTCTTACACAGATACGCAGTATTTT. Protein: CASSAPEGSYTDTQYF.

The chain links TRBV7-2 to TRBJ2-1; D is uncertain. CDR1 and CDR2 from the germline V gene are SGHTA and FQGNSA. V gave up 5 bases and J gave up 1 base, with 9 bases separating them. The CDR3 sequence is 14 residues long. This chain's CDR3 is CASSHRQSYNEQFF. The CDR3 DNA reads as TGTGCCAGCAGCCACCGGCAATCCTACAATGAGCAGTTCTTC. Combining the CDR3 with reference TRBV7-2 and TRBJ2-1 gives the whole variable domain GAGVSQSPSNKVTEKGKDVELRCDPISGHTALYWYRQSLGQGLEFLIYFQGNSAPDKSGLPSDRFSAERTGGSVSTLTIQRTQQEDSAVYLCASSHRQSYNEQFFGPGTRLTVL.

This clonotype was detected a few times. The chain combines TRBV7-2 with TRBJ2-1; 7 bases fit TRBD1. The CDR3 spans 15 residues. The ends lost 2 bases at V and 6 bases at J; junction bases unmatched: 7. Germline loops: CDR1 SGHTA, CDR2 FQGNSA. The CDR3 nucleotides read TGTGCCAGCAGCTTATTGACAGGGTGGGTCAATGAGCAGTTCTTC. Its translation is CASSLLTGWVNEQFF.

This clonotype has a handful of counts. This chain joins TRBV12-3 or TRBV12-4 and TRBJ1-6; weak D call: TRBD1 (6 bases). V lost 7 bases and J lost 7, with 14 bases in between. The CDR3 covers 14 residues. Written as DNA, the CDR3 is TGTGCCAGCACCCTCCAAGGGGGGAATTCACCCCTCCACTTT. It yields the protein CASTLQGGNSPLHF.

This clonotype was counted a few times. CDR3 in amino acids: CASRIQGTQGAPLHF. CDR3 sequence (DNA): TGTGCCAGCAGGATACAGGGCACCCAGGGGGCACCCCTCCACTTT. The chain links TRBV2 to TRBJ1-6; 7 bases are shared with TRBD1. J gave up 11 bases and V 6 bases, and 13 bases lay outside the gene matches. The germline V gene has CDR1 SNHLY and CDR2 FYNNEI. This CDR3 region has 15 residues.

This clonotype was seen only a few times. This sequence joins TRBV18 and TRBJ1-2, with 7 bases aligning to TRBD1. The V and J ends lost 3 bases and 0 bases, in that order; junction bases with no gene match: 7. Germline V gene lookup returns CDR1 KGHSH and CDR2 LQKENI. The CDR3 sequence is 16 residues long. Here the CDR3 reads CASSPLTGDSNYGYTF. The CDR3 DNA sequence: TGTGCCAGCTCACCGCTTACAGGGGATTCTAACTATGGCTACACCTTC.

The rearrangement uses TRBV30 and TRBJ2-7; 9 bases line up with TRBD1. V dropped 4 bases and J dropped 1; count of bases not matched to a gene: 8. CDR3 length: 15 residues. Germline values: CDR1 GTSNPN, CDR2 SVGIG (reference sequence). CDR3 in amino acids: CAWTWTGQGSYEQYF. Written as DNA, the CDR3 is TGTGCCTGGACCTGGACCGGACAGGGGTCCTACGAGCAGTACTTC.

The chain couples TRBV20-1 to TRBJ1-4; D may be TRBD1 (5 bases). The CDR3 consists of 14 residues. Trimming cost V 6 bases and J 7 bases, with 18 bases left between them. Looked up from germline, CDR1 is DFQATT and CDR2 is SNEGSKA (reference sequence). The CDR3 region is CSAPLGHPSEKLFF. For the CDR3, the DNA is TGCAGTGCACCCCTCGGACACCCGAGTGAAAAACTGTTTTTT.

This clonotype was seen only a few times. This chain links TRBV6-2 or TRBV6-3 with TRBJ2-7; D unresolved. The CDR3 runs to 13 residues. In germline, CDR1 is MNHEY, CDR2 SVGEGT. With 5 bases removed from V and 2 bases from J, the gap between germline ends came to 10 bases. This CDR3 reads CASSLGGTYEQYF. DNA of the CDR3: TGTGCCAGCAGTCTGGGCGGAACCTACGAGCAGTACTTC.

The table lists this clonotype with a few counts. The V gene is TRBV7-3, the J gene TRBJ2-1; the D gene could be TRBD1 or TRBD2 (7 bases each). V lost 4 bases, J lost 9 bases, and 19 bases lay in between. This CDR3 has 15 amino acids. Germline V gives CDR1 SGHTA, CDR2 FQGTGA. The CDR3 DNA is TGTGCCAGCAGCTCCCGGACAGGAGGGGAGGGTGAGCAGTTCTTC. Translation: CASSSRTGGEGEQFF.

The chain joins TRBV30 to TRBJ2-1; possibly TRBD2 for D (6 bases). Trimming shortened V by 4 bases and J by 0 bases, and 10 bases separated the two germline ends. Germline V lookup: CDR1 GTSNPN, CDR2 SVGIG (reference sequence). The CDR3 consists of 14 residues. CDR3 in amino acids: CAWISGGSYNEQFF. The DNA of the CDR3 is TGTGCCTGGATTTCCGGGGGCTCCTACAATGAGCAGTTCTTC. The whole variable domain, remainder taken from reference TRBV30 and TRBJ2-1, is SQTIHQWPATLVQPVGSPLSLECTVEGTSNPNLYWYRQAAGRGLQLLFYSVGIGQISSEVPQNLSASRPQDRQFILSSKKLLLSDSGFYLCAWISGGSYNEQFFGPGTRLTVL.

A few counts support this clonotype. CDR3 DNA: TGCGCCAGCAGCTTCGGGTCTACTTACAATGAGCAGTTCTTC. Translation: CASSFGSTYNEQFF. The chain links TRBV5-1 to TRBJ2-1; the D is unclear. The V end lost 2 bases, the J end lost 4 bases, and 10 bases lay between the germline ends. CDR1 and CDR2 (germline): SGHRS, YFSETQ. The CDR3 runs to 14 residues.

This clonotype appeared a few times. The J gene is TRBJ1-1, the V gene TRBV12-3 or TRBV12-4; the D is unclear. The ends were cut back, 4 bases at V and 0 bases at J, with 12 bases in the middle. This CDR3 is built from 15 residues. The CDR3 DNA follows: TGTGCCAGCAGTTCCCCGGGGTATCTGAACACTGAAGCTTTCTTT. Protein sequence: CASSSPGYLNTEAFF.

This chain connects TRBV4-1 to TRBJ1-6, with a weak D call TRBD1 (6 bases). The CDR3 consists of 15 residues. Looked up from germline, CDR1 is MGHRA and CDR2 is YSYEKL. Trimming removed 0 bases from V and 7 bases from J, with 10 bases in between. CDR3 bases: TGCGCCAGCAGCCAAGACAGGGGATCCAATTCACCCCTCCACTTT. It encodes CASSQDRGSNSPLHF.

CDR3 loop: CASTSQGVETQYF. CDR3 coding DNA: TGTGCCAGCACCTCACAAGGGGTAGAGACCCAGTACTTC. V gene TRBV6-1 combines with J gene TRBJ2-5; possible D gene TRBD1, 5 bases. CDR1 is MNHNS, CDR2 SASEGT, per germline. The CDR3 loop spans 13 amino acids. Trimming pared 7 bases from V and 4 bases from J, leaving 13 bases between.

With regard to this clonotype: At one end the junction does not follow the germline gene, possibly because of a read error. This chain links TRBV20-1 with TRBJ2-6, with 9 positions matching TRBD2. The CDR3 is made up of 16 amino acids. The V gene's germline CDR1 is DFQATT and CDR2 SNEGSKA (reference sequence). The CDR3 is CCARDASGAGANVLTF. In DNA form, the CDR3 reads TGCTGTGCTAGAGATGCTAGCGGGGCTGGGGCCAACGTCCTGACTTTC.

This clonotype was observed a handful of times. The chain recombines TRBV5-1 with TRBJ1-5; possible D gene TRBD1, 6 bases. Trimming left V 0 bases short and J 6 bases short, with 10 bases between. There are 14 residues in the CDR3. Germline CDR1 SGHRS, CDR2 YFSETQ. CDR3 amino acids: CASSLGEGGQPQHF. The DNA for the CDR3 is TGCGCCAGCAGCTTGGGTGAGGGGGGTCAGCCCCAGCATTTT.

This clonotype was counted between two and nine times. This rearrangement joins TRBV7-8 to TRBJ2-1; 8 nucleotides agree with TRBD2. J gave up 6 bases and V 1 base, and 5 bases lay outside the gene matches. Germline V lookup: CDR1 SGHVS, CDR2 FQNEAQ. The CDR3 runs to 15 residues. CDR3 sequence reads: CASSLVGTRVNEQFF. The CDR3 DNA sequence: TGTGCCAGCAGCTTAGTCGGGACTAGAGTCAATGAGCAGTTCTTC.

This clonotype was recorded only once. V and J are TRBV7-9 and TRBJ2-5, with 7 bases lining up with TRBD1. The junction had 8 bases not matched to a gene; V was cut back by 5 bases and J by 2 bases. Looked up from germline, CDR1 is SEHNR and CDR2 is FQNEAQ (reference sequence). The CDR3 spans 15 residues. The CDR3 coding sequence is TGTGCCAGCAGCGCCAAGGGGGCCTCTCAAGAGACCCAGTACTTC. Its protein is CASSAKGASQETQYF.

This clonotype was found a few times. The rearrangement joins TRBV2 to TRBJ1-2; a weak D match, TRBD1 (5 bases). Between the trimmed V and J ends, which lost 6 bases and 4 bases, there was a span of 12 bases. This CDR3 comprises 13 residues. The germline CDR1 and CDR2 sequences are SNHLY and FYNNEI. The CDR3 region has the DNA TGTGCCAGCAGGGTGGGGGGTAGCTATGGCTACACCTTC. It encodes CASRVGGSYGYTF.

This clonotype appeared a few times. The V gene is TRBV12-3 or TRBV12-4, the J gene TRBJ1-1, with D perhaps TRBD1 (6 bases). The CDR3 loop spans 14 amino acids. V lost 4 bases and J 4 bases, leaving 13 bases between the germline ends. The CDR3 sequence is CASSSSGDRTEAFF. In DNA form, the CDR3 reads TGTGCCAGCAGTTCATCAGGGGACCGCACTGAAGCTTTCTTT.

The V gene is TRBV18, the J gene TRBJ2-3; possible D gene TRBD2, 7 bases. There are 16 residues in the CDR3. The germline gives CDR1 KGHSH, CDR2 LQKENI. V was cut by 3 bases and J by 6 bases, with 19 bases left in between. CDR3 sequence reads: CASSPVGGRARDTQYF. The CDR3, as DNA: TGTGCCAGCTCACCGGTCGGGGGGCGCGCACGGGATACGCAGTATTTT.

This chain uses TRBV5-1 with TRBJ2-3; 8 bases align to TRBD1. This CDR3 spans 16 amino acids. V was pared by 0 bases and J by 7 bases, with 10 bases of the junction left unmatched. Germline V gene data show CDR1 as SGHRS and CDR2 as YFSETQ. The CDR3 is CASSLALWTGMYTQYF. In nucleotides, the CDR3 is TGCGCCAGCAGCTTGGCCCTATGGACAGGGATGTATACGCAGTATTTT.